What follows are 14 T cell receptor beta chains derived from one specimen sequenced in a study of cytomegalovirus exposure and HLA in healthy donors (dated by TCRdb to about 2017). The method was the immunoSEQ multiplex PCR assay. The multiplex PCR relied on a mix of 60 forward primers for TCR Vbeta segments and 13 reverse primers for TCR Jbeta segments. The source is immuneACCESS, and TCRdb retained only in-frame sequences with V and J called. Part of the clones is not carried over; for the studies checked, unresolved V genes explain less than half of this, and the remainder is unexplained. For this sample the table gives fewer than 120,000 clones, of which approximately 80% were detected only once. In total, the top ten clones hold over 2.5% of the sample. The specimen was PBMCs. The receptors derive from a woman in her fifties or sixties in good health and CMV-seropositive.

The chain carries TRBV7-9 and TRBJ2-1; 8 bases align to TRBD1. This CDR3 spans 14 amino acids. Trimming cost V 4 bases and J 11 bases; bases outside gene matches: 10. Germline V lookup: CDR1 SEHNR, CDR2 FQNEAQ (reference sequence). In nucleotides, the CDR3 is TGTGCCAGCAGCTGGGGACAGGCCCCGGATCAGCAGTTCTTC. Encoded protein: CASSWGQAPDQQFF.

The rearrangement uses TRBV6-8 and TRBJ2-7; 9 nucleotides line up with TRBD2. The CDR3 runs 15 residues. Germline loops: CDR1 MNHGY, CDR2 SAAAGT. V lost 6 bases to trimming and J lost 2 bases; unmatched junction nucleotides: 8. CDR3 sequence reads: CASSPGTSSPYEQYF. The CDR3 DNA reads TGTGCCAGCAGCCCCGGGACTAGCTCACCCTACGAGCAGTACTTC.

The chain links TRBV5-1 to TRBJ2-5; D unresolved. CDR1 SGHRS and CDR2 YFSETQ come from the germline V gene. The CDR3 is made up of 14 amino acids. Trimming stripped 5 bases from V and 5 bases from J, with 16 bases between. The CDR3 sequence: CASRPGHGPETQYF. CDR3 coding DNA: TGCGCCAGCAGGCCTGGCCATGGTCCGGAGACCCAGTACTTC.

The genes are TRBV20-1 and TRBJ2-5; no clear D gene. From germline, CDR1 is DFQATT and CDR2 SNEGSKA (reference sequence). The CDR3 is made up of 11 amino acids. Trimming removed 6 bases from V and 6 bases from J, with 11 bases in between. CDR3 amino acids: CSARSLQTQYF. The CDR3 DNA follows: TGCAGTGCGCGGAGCTTGCAGACCCAGTACTTC.

J is TRBJ1-1 and V is TRBV5-5; D is uncertain. V gave up 0 bases and J gave up 4 bases, with 10 bases separating them. From germline, CDR1 is SGHKS and CDR2 YYEKEE (reference sequence). CDR3 size: 14 residues. This chain's CDR3 is CASSLGAGGTEAFF. DNA of the CDR3: TGTGCCAGCAGCTTGGGGGCGGGAGGCACTGAAGCTTTCTTT.

V usage is TRBV18 and J usage is TRBJ2-3; TRBD2 is a possible D gene (6 bases). Trimming stripped 3 bases from V and 0 bases from J, with 16 bases between. The CDR3 runs 17 residues. Looked up from germline, CDR1 is KGHSH and CDR2 is LQKENI. CDR3: CASSPPTGVSSTDTQYF. CDR3 DNA sequence: TGTGCCAGCTCACCCCCTACGGGGGTCAGTAGCACAGATACGCAGTATTTT.

This clone has only a few counts. The V call is TRBV28, the J call TRBJ2-6; D is perhaps TRBD2 (5 bases). Between the trimmed V and J ends, which lost 10 bases and 2 bases, there was a span of 18 bases. CDR1 and CDR2 from the germline V gene are MDHEN and SYDVKM. This CDR3 has 16 amino acids. This CDR3 is CATRRAGSPGANVLTF. As DNA, the CDR3 is TGTGCCACCAGGCGGGCGGGTTCCCCTGGGGCCAACGTCCTGACTTTC.

The chain joins TRBV5-6 to TRBJ2-5; 8 nucleotides match TRBD2. The germline CDR1 and CDR2 sequences are SGHDT and YYEEEE. V dropped 4 bases and J dropped 5; count of bases not matched to a gene: 10. There are 15 residues in the CDR3. The CDR3: CASSKLAGFGETQYF. DNA of the CDR3: TGTGCCAGCAGCAAGTTAGCGGGATTTGGTGAGACCCAGTACTTC.

The chain has TRBV11-2 and TRBJ2-5; 11 bases agree with TRBD2. The length of the CDR3 is 17 residues. Trimming took 1 base from V and 5 from J; bases not matched to a gene: 9. Germline V gives CDR1 SGHAT, CDR2 FQNNGV. CDR3 region: CASSLARLAGYRETQYF. The CDR3 DNA reads TGTGCCAGCAGCTTAGCCCGACTAGCGGGATATAGGGAGACCCAGTACTTC.

This clone appeared a few times. The rearrangement joins TRBV5-1 to TRBJ2-3, with 7 nucleotides matching TRBD2. CDR3 length: 12 amino acids. The germline CDR1 and CDR2 sequences are SGHRS and YFSETQ. Trimming cost V 0 bases and J 14 bases; bases outside gene matches: 6. The CDR3 sequence is CASSLGEGRPYF. In DNA form, the CDR3 reads TGCGCCAGCAGCTTGGGGGAGGGACGGCCGTATTTT.

The V call is TRBV21-1, the J call TRBJ2-7; the D call of TRBD2 is as the table states it, not checked on the DNA. TRBV21-1 constitutes a pseudogene. This CDR3 is built from 16 residues. The CDR3 DNA sequence: TGTGCCAGCAGCAAATCGTCGACTAGCGGGTCCTACGAGCAGTACTTC. It codes for CASSKSSTSGSYEQYF.

The V gene is TRBV28, the J gene TRBJ2-7; 7 nucleotides line up with TRBD1. J was trimmed by 4 bases and V by 8 bases; bases with no gene match: 11. Germline V gene lookup returns CDR1 MDHEN and CDR2 SYDVKM. The CDR3 runs 14 residues. In DNA, the CDR3 is TGTGCCAGCCTTTCTCGAGGGGGCTTATACGAGCAGTACTTC. It encodes CASLSRGGLYEQYF. The variable domain in full, with the rest retrieved from reference TRBV28 and TRBJ2-7, is DVKVTQSSRYLVKRTGEKVFLECVQDMDHENMFWYRQDPGLGLRLIYFSYDVKMKEKGDIPEGYSVSREKKERFSLILESASTNQTSMYLCASLSRGGLYEQYFGPGTRLTVT.

The chain combines TRBV10-2 with TRBJ2-5; TRBD2 agrees at 8 bases. The trim removed 0 bases at V and 5 bases at J, leaving 11 bases unmatched. CDR1 is WSHSY, CDR2 SAAADI, per germline. The CDR3 length is 17 residues. This CDR3 reads CASSESSSGSVRETQYF. The CDR3 region has the DNA TGCGCCAGCAGTGAGTCCTCGAGCGGGAGTGTTCGGGAGACCCAGTACTTC.

Worth noting for this clone: A junction boundary mismatches the germline segment, possibly from a read error. Other DNA sequences in this sample translate to the same CDR3. The genes are TRBV7-9 and TRBJ2-7; 10 nucleotides agree with TRBD2. This CDR3 comprises 15 residues. Germline lookup yields CDR1 SEHNR and CDR2 FQNEAQ (reference sequence). The CDR3 reads CASSPTSGATYEQYF. In nucleotides, the CDR3 is TGTGCCAGCAGTCCCACTAGCGGGGCGACCTATGAGCAGTACTTC.